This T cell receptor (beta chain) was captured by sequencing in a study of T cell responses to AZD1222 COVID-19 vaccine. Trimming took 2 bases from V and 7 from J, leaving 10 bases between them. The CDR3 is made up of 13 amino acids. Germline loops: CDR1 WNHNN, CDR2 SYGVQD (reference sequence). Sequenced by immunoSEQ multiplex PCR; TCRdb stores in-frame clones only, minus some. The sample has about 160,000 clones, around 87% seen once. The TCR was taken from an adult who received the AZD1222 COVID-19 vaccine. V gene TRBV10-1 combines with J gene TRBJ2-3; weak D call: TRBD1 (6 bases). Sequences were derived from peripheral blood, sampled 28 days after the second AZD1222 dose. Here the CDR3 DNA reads TGCGCCAGCAGTGAGGGGGGCGTGAATACGCAGTATTTT. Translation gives CASSEGGVNTQYF.